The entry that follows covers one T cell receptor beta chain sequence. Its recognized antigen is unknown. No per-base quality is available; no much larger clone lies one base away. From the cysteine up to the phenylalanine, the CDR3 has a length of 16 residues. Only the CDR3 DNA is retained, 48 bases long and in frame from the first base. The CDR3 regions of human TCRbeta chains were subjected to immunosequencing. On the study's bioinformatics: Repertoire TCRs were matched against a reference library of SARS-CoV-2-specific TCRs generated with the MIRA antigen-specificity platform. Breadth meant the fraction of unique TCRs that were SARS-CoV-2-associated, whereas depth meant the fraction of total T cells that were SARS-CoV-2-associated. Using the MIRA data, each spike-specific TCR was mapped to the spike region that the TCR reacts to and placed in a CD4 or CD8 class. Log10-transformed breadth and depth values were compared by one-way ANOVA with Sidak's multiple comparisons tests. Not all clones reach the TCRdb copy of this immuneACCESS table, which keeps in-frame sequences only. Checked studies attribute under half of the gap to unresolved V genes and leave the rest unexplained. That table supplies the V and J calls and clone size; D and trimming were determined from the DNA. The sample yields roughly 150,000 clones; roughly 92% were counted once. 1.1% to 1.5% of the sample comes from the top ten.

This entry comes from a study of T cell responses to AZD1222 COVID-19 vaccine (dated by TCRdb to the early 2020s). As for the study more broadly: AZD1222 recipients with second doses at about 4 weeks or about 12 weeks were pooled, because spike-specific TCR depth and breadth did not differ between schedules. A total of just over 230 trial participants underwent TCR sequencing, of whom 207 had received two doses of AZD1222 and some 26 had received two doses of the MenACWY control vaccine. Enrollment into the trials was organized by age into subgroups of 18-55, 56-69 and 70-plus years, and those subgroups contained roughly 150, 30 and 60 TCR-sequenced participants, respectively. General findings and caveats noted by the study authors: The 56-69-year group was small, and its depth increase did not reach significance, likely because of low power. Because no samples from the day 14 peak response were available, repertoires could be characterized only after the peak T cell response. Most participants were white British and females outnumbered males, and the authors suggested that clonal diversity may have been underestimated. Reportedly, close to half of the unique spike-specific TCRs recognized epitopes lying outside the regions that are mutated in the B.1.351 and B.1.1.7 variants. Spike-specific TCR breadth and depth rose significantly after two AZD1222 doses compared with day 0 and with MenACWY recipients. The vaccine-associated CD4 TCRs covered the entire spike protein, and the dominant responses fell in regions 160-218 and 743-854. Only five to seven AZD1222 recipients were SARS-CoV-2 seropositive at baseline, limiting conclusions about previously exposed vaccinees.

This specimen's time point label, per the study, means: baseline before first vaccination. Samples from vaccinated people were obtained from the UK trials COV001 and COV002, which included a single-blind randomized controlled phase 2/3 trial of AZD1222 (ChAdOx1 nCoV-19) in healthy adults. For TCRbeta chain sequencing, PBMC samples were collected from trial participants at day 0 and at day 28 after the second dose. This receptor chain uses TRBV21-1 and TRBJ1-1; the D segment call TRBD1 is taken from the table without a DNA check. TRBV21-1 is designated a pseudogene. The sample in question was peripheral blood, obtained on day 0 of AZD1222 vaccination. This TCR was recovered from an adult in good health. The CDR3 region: CASSTRTGSPNTEAFF. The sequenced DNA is TGTGCCAGCAGCACCAGGACAGGGAGTCCGAACACTGAAGCTTTCTTT.